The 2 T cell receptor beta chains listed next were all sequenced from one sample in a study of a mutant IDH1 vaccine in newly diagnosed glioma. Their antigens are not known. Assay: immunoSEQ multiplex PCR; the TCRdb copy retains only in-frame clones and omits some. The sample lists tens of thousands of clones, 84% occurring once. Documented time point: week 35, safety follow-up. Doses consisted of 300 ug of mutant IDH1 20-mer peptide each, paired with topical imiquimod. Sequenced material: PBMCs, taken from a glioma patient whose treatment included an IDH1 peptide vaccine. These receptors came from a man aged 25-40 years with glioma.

The CDR3 DNA sequence: TGTGCCAGCAGCCAGACTAGCGGACCTAGCACCGGGGAGCTGTTTTTT. It specifies CASSQTSGPSTGELFF. The chain is built from TRBV14 and TRBJ2-2, with TRBD2 identical over 9 bases. There are 16 residues in the CDR3. Trimming removed 3 bases from V and 4 bases from J; junction bases left unmatched: 6. In germline, CDR1 is SGHDN, CDR2 FVKESK.

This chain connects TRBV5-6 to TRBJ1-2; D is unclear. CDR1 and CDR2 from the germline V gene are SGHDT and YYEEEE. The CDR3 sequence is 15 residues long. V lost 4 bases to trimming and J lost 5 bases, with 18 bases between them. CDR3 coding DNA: TGTGCCAGCAGCCCTCCCGCGGCCGGGTTATATGGCTACACCTTC. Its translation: CASSPPAAGLYGYTF.